This T cell receptor beta chain came from a study of T-cell reconstitution after alpha-beta-depleted transplantation in children. General study results and limits: Several hundred graft clones that had expanded were reportedly the source of alpha-beta T cells about two months after transplant. Surviving recipient T cells and thymic progenitors accounted for the high day-60 TCRbeta diversity observed in some patients. Diversity and T-cell counts at one year after transplant derived mostly from new T cells.

V was trimmed by 2 bases and J by 7 bases, leaving 29 bases between them. Germline V gene sequence: CDR1 DFQATT, CDR2 SNEGSKA (reference sequence). The CDR3 consists of 18 residues. Construction of the TCRbeta library involved unique molecular identifiers. TCRdb analysed the PCR reads with MiXCR anew, one entry per CDR3 protein. This table holds approximately 240,000 distinct CDR3 sequences, under 13% found once. On this clonotype itself: The antigen is undetermined.

The receptor comes from a child under two years old with acute myeloid leukemia, due to receive a stem cell transplant. This sample comprised PBMCs, obtained before TCRalphabeta/CD19-depleted stem cell transplant. The chain joins TRBV20-1 to TRBJ1-2; D gene ambiguous. CDR3 sequence (DNA): TGCAGTGCTAGACCGAAGCTCACTCCTTCCATCTTTCTGGGTGGCTACACCTTC. Amino acid sequence: CSARPKLTPSIFLGGYTF.